The rows below give T cell receptor beta chains drawn from one sample of a study of cytomegalovirus exposure and HLA in healthy donors. The repertoire was sequenced with immunoSEQ multiplex PCR; TCRdb's copy has only in-frame clones and lacks some. This table has around 150,000 clones, about four fifths appearing once. Sequencing was performed on PBMCs. The receptors here all came from a man aged 50 to 59 in good health and CMV-seropositive. The CDR3 runs from the conserved cysteine through the conserved F or W. A D gene is named only where the DNA matches it firmly. Clone size appears in some rows only: once, few, many, or a class for an expanded clone.

cdr3_aa	cdr3_nt	cdr3_length	d_call	j_call	v_call	clone_size
CASSESRTSGGTDTQYF	TGTGCCAGCAGTGAAAGCCGGACTAGCGGGGGCACAGATACGCAGTATTTT	17	TRBD2	TRBJ2-3	TRBV6-1	.
CASSDRAGYNSPLHF	TGTGCCAGCAGTGACCGAGCCGGGTATAATTCACCCCTCCACTTT	15	.	TRBJ1-6	TRBV25-1	.
CASRTTTESNEKLFF	TGTGCCAGCAGAACTACGACGGAGTCTAATGAAAAACTGTTTTTT	15	.	TRBJ1-4	TRBV6-5	.
CASSVASQETQYF	TGTGCCAGCAGCGTAGCCAGCCAAGAGACCCAGTACTTC	13	.	TRBJ2-5	TRBV9	.
CASSQGRGRGPRGLEQYF	TGCGCCAGCAGCCAAGGGAGGGGTAGGGGACCCCGAGGGCTCGAGCAGTACTTC	18	.	TRBJ2-7	TRBV4-1	once
CASSVTGGRNQPQHF	TGTGCCAGCAGCGTAACGGGGGGCCGCAATCAGCCCCAGCATTTT	15	.	TRBJ1-5	TRBV6-1	.
CASSAPGAHYEQYF	TGTGCCAGCAGTGCACCGGGAGCTCATTACGAGCAGTACTTC	14	.	TRBJ2-7	TRBV25-1	.
CASSLGQGAGYGYTF	TGTGCCAGCAGCTTGGGACAGGGGGCTGGCTATGGCTACACCTTC	15	TRBD1	TRBJ1-2	TRBV5-8	.
CASSEETSLPYEQYF	TGCGCCAGCAGTGAAGAGACTAGCCTCCCCTACGAGCAGTACTTC	15	TRBD2	TRBJ2-7	TRBV10-1	.
CASSETGGTYGYTF	TGCGCCAGCAGTGAGACAGGGGGCACCTATGGCTACACCTTC	14	TRBD1	TRBJ1-2	TRBV10-1	.
CASSSGQGRAGGYGYTF	TGCGCCAGCAGCTCTGGACAGGGCCGCGCCGGAGGGTATGGCTACACCTTC	17	TRBD1	TRBJ1-2	TRBV5-1	once
CASSDTWTAYNSPLHF	TGTGCCAGCAGTGATACTTGGACAGCTTATAATTCACCCCTCCACTTT	16	.	TRBJ1-6	TRBV5-6	.
CASSFGQVNTGELFF	TGTGCCAGCAGCTTTGGTCAGGTGAACACCGGGGAGCTGTTTTTT	15	.	TRBJ2-2	TRBV12-1	few
CASTGVGQPQHF	TGTGCCAGCACAGGGGTTGGTCAGCCCCAGCATTTT	12	.	TRBJ1-5	TRBV28	.
CASNRGGAPKETQYF	TGTGCCAGCAACCGCGGCGGGGCCCCTAAAGAGACCCAGTACTTC	15	.	TRBJ2-5	TRBV2	.
CATSREGGLGRDTQYF	TGTGCCACCAGCAGAGAGGGAGGACTCGGAAGAGATACGCAGTATTTT	16	.	TRBJ2-3	TRBV15	.
CASSEGTRGEQFF	TGTGCCAGCAGTGAAGGGACTAGAGGTGAGCAGTTCTTC	13	TRBD2	TRBJ2-1	TRBV6-4	.
CASSSLAGVPTDTQYF	TGTGCCAGCAGCTCACTAGCGGGAGTTCCCACAGATACGCAGTATTTT	16	TRBD2	TRBJ2-3	TRBV11-2	.
CASSTLARGRTFF	TGTGCCAGCAGTACCCTCGCCAGGGGGCGAACTTTCTTT	13	TRBD1	TRBJ1-1	TRBV27	few
CASSQDIAGGRYEQYF	TGCGCCAGCAGCCAAGATATAGCGGGAGGGCGGTACGAGCAGTACTTC	16	TRBD2	TRBJ2-7	TRBV4-1	.
CASSRGFGYGYTF	TGTGCCAGCAGTAGGGGCTTCGGCTATGGCTACACCTTC	13	.	TRBJ1-2	TRBV28	.
CAWSPSPGGPLGTQYF	TGTGCCTGGAGTCCCTCCCCGGGAGGGCCGTTGGGTACGCAGTATTTT	16	TRBD2	TRBJ2-3	TRBV30	.
CASRDRDTAFF	TGTGCCAGCAGGGACAGGGATACGGCTTTCTTT	11	TRBD1	TRBJ1-1	TRBV5-4	few
CASSGDGDRDQPQHF	TGTGCCAGCAGCGGAGATGGAGACAGAGATCAGCCCCAGCATTTT	15	.	TRBJ1-5	TRBV9	.
CAWSLGTGPLKGEKLFF	TGTGCCTGGAGTCTGGGGACAGGGCCTCTCAAGGGTGAAAAACTGTTTTTT	17	TRBD1	TRBJ1-4	TRBV30	few
CASSLAAGPLNTGELFF	TGTGCCAGCAGCTTGGCCGCGGGACCTCTAAACACCGGGGAGCTGTTTTTT	17	.	TRBJ2-2	TRBV5-4	.
CASSFGTVLNYEQYF	TGCGCCAGCAGCTTTGGGACAGTTCTAAACTACGAGCAGTACTTC	15	TRBD1	TRBJ2-7	TRBV5-1	.
CASSEYHRGNEQFF	TGTGCCAGCAGTGAATATCACAGGGGCAATGAGCAGTTCTTC	14	TRBD1	TRBJ2-1	TRBV25-1	.
CASSYNRDRNSPLHF	TGCGCCAGCAGCTACAACCGGGACAGAAATTCACCCCTCCACTTT	15	TRBD1	TRBJ1-6	TRBV5-1	.
CAWSSFSGRMYEQYF	TGTGCCTGGAGTAGTTTCAGCGGGAGGATGTACGAGCAGTACTTC	15	TRBD2	TRBJ2-7	TRBV30	.
CASSLRSGDDTDTQYF	TGTGCCAGCAGCTTACGTAGCGGGGACGACACAGATACGCAGTATTTT	16	TRBD2	TRBJ2-3	TRBV11-2	many
CASSDRTEHYNEQFF	TGTGCCAGCAGCGACCGGACAGAGCACTACAATGAGCAGTTCTTC	15	.	TRBJ2-1	TRBV7-9	.
CASSRRTSASYEQYF	TGTGCCAGCAGCCGAAGGACTAGCGCCTCCTACGAGCAGTACTTC	15	TRBD2	TRBJ2-7	TRBV5-6	.
CASSDRGIKKLFF	TGTGCCAGCAGTGACAGGGGGATAAAAAAACTGTTTTTT	13	TRBD1	TRBJ1-4	TRBV6-1	.
CASSFLATRTDTQYF	TGTGCCAGCAGCTTTTTAGCGACGCGCACAGATACGCAGTATTTT	15	.	TRBJ2-3	TRBV11-2	.
CAISQVAQSGELFF	TGTGCCATCAGTCAAGTAGCGCAGTCCGGGGAGCTGTTTTTT	14	.	TRBJ2-2	TRBV10-3	.
CASSVGGSWGLGQPQHF	TGTGCCAGCAGTGTTGGGGGATCGTGGGGGCTCGGTCAGCCCCAGCATTTT	17	.	TRBJ1-5	TRBV2	.
CASSLDPAGTDTDTQYF	TGCGCCAGCAGCTTGGACCCCGCGGGAACTGACACAGATACGCAGTATTTT	17	.	TRBJ2-3	TRBV5-1	.
CASSSRGSEQPQHF	TGCGCCAGCAGCTCCAGGGGTAGTGAGCAGCCCCAGCATTTT	14	.	TRBJ1-5	TRBV5-1	.
CSRGGSYNEQFF	TGCAGCCGGGGTGGCTCCTACAATGAGCAGTTCTTC	12	.	TRBJ2-1	TRBV29-1	.
CASSKRLGGEQFF	TGTGCCAGCAGTAAGCGACTGGGGGGTGAGCAGTTCTTC	13	.	TRBJ2-1	TRBV6-5	.
CSVAAGKETQYF	TGCAGCGTTGCGGCAGGGAAAGAGACCCAGTACTTC	12	.	TRBJ2-5	TRBV29-1	.
CAWSVNRGGYGYTF	TGTGCCTGGAGTGTAAACCGGGGAGGCTATGGCTACACCTTC	14	.	TRBJ1-2	TRBV30	.
CASSLQGRDTIYF	TGTGCCAGCAGCTTGCAGGGTAGAGACACCATATATTTT	13	.	TRBJ1-3	TRBV7-8	.